This T cell receptor beta chain was identified in a study of T cell changes during pregnancy in multiple sclerosis. The table came from immunoSEQ multiplex PCR; TCRdb's copy has only in-frame clones and leaves some out. The sample lists over 45,000 clones; approximately 87% were seen once. Germline V CDR1 and CDR2: LGHNT, FRNRAP. V was shortened by 7 bases and J by 0 bases, with 4 bases between the two germline ends. The CDR3 runs 13 residues. The sequence was obtained from a female donor in good health, enrolled as a control in a pregnancy study. The chain uses TRBV12-5 and TRBJ2-6; D remains ambiguous. The source material was peripheral blood, sampled in the first trimester of pregnancy. In DNA form, the CDR3 reads TGTGCTAGTGCCCGCTCTGGGGCCAACGTCCTGACTTTC. Protein: CASARSGANVLTF.